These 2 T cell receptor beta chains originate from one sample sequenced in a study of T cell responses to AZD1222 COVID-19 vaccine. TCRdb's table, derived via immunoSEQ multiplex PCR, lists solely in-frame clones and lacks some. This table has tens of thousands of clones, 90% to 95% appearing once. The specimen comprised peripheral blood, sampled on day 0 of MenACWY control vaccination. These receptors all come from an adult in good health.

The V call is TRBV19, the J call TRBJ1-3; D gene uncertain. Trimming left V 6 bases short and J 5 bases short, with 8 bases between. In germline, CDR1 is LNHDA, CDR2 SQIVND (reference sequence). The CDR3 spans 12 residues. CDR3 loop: CASSHPRNTIYF. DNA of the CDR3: TGTGCCAGTAGCCATCCTCGAAACACCATATATTTT.

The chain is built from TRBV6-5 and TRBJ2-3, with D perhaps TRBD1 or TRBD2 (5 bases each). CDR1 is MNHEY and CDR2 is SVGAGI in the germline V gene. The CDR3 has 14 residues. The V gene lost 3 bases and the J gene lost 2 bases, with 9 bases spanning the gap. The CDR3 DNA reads TGTGCCAGCAGTTATCGGGGCCTCACAGATACGCAGTATTTT. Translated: CASSYRGLTDTQYF.